This T cell receptor beta chain was documented in a study of regulatory T cells in long-lasting Graves disease. CDR3 regions were amplified by Arm-PCR using iRepertoire HTBI primers to build TCR beta libraries. Per the authors' pipeline: Identification across samples found about 65 TRBV and roughly 14 TRBJ segments. TCRdb analysed the multiplex PCR reads with MiXCR anew, one entry per CDR3 protein. TCRdb, rather than the study authors, made the V and J calls. The table includes 700,000 or so distinct CDR3 sequences, 25% to 30% detected once. Comment on this clonotype: The antigen remains undetermined.

Study-wide points: New patients shared some 980 public clonotypes, and persistent patients shared more, with 2,741.

This CDR3 contains 16 residues. Between the trimmed V and J ends, which lost 5 bases and 7 bases, there was a span of 20 bases. Looked up from germline, CDR1 is KGHSH and CDR2 is LQKENI. Time point reported: persistent/refractory GD, antithyroid drugs over 5 years with positive TRAb. Scientists built the TCR library using RNA that was extracted from PBMCs. EDTA tubes were used for drawing around 9 milliliters of peripheral blood. The gene calls are TRBV18 and TRBJ2-2; D might be TRBD1 (6 bases). The sample consisted of peripheral blood mononuclear cells (PBMCs), taken when the disease was refractory, from a patient treated with antithyroid drugs. The sequence derives from a female donor with Graves disease. The CDR3 DNA sequence: TGTGCCAGCTCAAAGGGGGTGCACCAGAGCGGCGGGGAGCTGTTTTTT. Translation: CASSKGVHQSGGELFF.